This entry lists 10 T cell receptor beta chains sequenced from one sample in a study of CD4 T cells in relation to SARS-CoV-2 and coronaviruses. CD4+ T cells from unexposed donors were obtained before the COVID-19 pandemic (2011-2018). Isolation of CD4+ T cells took place after roughly nine days in culture. Their antigen targets remain unknown. Method: immunoSEQ multiplex PCR; TCRdb's copy keeps in-frame clones and lacks some. Found here are around 31,000 clones, around 72% of them singletons; the top ten hold approximately 13%. Sequenced input: CD4+ T cells from PBMCs, cultured in vitro. Receptors were obtained from a human donor in good health.

This chain links TRBV28 with TRBJ1-2; D is perhaps TRBD1 (5 bases). Looked up from germline, CDR1 is MDHEN and CDR2 is SYDVKM. V was pared by 3 bases and J by 5 bases, with 13 bases between. The CDR3 sequence is 14 residues long. The CDR3 DNA reads TGTGCCAGCAGTTTCCCCGGGGAGGGGTATGGCTACACCTTC. Translating it yields CASSFPGEGYGYTF.

This sequence joins TRBV5-1 and TRBJ2-7; D remains unclear. CDR3 length: 15 residues. Per the germline V gene, CDR1 is SGHRS and CDR2 is YFSETQ. The V and J ends lost 7 bases and 6 bases respectively, with 23 bases between them. CDR3 in amino acids: CASSKSSSLQIEQYF. CDR3 DNA: TGCGCCAGCTCTAAGTCGTCTAGTCTTCAAATCGAGCAGTACTTC.

The V gene is TRBV9, the J gene TRBJ2-2; 10 bases are shared with TRBD1. The CDR3 runs 16 residues. The V gene's germline CDR1 is SGDLS and CDR2 YYNGEE. J lost 5 bases, V lost 6 bases, and 10 bases had no gene match. In DNA form, the CDR3 reads TGTGCCAGCAACAGACGACAGGGGGCGAGAACCGGGGAGCTGTTTTTT. Translated, it gives CASNRRQGARTGELFF.

This clone has only one observation. V is TRBV7-2 and J is TRBJ1-2; D is undetermined. V gave up 2 bases and J gave up 7 bases, with 11 bases separating them. The germline V gene has CDR1 SGHTA and CDR2 FQGNSA. This CDR3 has 13 amino acids. The CDR3 loop is CASSLSGYSGYTF. The CDR3 region has the DNA TGTGCCAGCAGCTTATCGGGGTACAGTGGCTACACCTTC.

The sample holds a few counts of this clone. The CDR3, as DNA: TGTGCCAGCAGCTTAAGACACGGTGAAGCTTTCTTT. Its protein product is CASSLRHGEAFF. V gene TRBV7-3 combines with J gene TRBJ1-1; D remains unclear. The CDR3 contains 12 residues. The V gene lost 1 base and the J gene lost 7 bases, with 7 bases spanning the gap. Germline values: CDR1 SGHTA, CDR2 FQGTGA.

The chain joins TRBV3-1 (or the pseudogene TRBV3-2) to TRBJ2-7; D possibly corresponds to TRBD1 (6 bases). CDR1 is LGHDT, CDR2 YNNKEL, per germline (reference sequence). Deletions cut 1 base from V and 2 bases from J, with 12 bases between. CDR3 size: 15 residues. The CDR3 nucleotides are TGTGCCAGCAGCCAAGCTCCGGACAGCCCCTACGAGCAGTACTTC. Translation gives CASSQAPDSPYEQYF.

This rearrangement joins TRBV6-5 to TRBJ1-4; D might be TRBD1 (5 bases). Germline CDR1 and CDR2: MNHEY and SVGAGI. V was pared by 6 bases and J by 6 bases, with 14 bases between. CDR3 length: 14 residues. The CDR3 bases are TGTGCCAGCAGAACCCCAGGGATGGATGAAAAACTGTTTTTT. It translates to CASRTPGMDEKLFF.

The CDR3 loop reads CASSPGGALSGNTIYF. CDR3 nucleotides: TGTGCCAGCAGCCCGGGGGGGGCCCTCTCTGGAAACACCATATATTTT. The V gene is TRBV7-2, the J gene TRBJ1-3, with D perhaps matching TRBD1 (6 bases). The germline V gene encodes CDR1 SGHTA and CDR2 FQGNSA. The germline V and J ends were trimmed by 5 bases and 0 bases, with 14 bases remaining between them. The CDR3 loop spans 16 amino acids.

V usage is TRBV18 and J usage is TRBJ1-1, with D unresolved. The germline V gene has CDR1 KGHSH and CDR2 LQKENI. The CDR3 runs 15 residues. Trimming pared 2 bases from V and 0 bases from J, leaving 10 bases between. In DNA form, the CDR3 reads TGTGCCAGCTCACCAATCGACGGGGTGAACACTGAAGCTTTCTTT. It translates to CASSPIDGVNTEAFF. The variable domain in full, with the rest retrieved from reference TRBV18 and TRBJ1-1, is NAGVMQNPRHLVRRRGQEARLRCSPMKGHSHVYWYRQLPEEGLKFMVYLQKENIIDESGMPKERFSAEFPKEGPSILRIQQVVRGDSAAYFCASSPIDGVNTEAFFGQGTRLTVV.

In this sample, this clone turned up a few times. This rearrangement joins TRBV9 to TRBJ2-1, with D tentatively TRBD1 or TRBD2 (5 bases each). This CDR3 has 15 amino acids. Trimming took off 5 bases at V and 0 bases at J, with 12 bases between the two ends. CDR1 SGDLS and CDR2 YYNGEE come from the germline V gene. The CDR3 region has the DNA TGTGCCAGCAGTTCGGGACCCTTCTCCTACAATGAGCAGTTCTTC. Its protein product is CASSSGPFSYNEQFF.